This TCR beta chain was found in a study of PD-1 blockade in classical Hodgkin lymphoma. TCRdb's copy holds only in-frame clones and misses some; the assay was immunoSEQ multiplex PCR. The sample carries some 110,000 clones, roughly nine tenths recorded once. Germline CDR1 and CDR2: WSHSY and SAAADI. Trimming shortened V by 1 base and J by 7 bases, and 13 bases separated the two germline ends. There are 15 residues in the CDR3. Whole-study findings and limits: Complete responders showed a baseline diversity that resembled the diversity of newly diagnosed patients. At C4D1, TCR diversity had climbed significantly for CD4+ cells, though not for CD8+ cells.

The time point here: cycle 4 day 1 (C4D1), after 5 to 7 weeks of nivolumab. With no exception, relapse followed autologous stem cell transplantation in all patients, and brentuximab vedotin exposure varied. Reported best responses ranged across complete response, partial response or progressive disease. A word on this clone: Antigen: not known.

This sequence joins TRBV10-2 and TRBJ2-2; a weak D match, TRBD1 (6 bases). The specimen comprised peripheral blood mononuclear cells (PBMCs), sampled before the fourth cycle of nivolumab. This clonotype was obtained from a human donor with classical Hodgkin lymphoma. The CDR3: CASSELRGGHGELFF. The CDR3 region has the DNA TGCGCCAGCAGTGAGTTACGAGGGGGACACGGGGAGCTGTTTTTT.